This T cell receptor (beta chain) was obtained from a study of T cell responses to AZD1222 COVID-19 vaccine. The protocol was immunoSEQ multiplex PCR, while the TCRdb copy is restricted to in-frame clones and leaves out a portion. The table records approximately 150,000 clones, approximately 93% of them present only once. In germline, CDR1 is MRHNA, CDR2 SNTAGT. The CDR3 extends over 17 amino acids. V was pared by 3 bases and J by 0 bases, with 15 bases between. The chain employs TRBV6-4 and TRBJ2-1; either TRBD1 or TRBD2 may fit D (5 bases each). This receptor was identified in an adult in good health. The specimen was peripheral blood, collected on day 0 of MenACWY control vaccination. CDR3 protein: CASSEGVGVGSYNEQFF. The CDR3 nucleotides are TGTGCCAGCAGTGAAGGAGTGGGGGTAGGCTCCTACAATGAGCAGTTCTTC.